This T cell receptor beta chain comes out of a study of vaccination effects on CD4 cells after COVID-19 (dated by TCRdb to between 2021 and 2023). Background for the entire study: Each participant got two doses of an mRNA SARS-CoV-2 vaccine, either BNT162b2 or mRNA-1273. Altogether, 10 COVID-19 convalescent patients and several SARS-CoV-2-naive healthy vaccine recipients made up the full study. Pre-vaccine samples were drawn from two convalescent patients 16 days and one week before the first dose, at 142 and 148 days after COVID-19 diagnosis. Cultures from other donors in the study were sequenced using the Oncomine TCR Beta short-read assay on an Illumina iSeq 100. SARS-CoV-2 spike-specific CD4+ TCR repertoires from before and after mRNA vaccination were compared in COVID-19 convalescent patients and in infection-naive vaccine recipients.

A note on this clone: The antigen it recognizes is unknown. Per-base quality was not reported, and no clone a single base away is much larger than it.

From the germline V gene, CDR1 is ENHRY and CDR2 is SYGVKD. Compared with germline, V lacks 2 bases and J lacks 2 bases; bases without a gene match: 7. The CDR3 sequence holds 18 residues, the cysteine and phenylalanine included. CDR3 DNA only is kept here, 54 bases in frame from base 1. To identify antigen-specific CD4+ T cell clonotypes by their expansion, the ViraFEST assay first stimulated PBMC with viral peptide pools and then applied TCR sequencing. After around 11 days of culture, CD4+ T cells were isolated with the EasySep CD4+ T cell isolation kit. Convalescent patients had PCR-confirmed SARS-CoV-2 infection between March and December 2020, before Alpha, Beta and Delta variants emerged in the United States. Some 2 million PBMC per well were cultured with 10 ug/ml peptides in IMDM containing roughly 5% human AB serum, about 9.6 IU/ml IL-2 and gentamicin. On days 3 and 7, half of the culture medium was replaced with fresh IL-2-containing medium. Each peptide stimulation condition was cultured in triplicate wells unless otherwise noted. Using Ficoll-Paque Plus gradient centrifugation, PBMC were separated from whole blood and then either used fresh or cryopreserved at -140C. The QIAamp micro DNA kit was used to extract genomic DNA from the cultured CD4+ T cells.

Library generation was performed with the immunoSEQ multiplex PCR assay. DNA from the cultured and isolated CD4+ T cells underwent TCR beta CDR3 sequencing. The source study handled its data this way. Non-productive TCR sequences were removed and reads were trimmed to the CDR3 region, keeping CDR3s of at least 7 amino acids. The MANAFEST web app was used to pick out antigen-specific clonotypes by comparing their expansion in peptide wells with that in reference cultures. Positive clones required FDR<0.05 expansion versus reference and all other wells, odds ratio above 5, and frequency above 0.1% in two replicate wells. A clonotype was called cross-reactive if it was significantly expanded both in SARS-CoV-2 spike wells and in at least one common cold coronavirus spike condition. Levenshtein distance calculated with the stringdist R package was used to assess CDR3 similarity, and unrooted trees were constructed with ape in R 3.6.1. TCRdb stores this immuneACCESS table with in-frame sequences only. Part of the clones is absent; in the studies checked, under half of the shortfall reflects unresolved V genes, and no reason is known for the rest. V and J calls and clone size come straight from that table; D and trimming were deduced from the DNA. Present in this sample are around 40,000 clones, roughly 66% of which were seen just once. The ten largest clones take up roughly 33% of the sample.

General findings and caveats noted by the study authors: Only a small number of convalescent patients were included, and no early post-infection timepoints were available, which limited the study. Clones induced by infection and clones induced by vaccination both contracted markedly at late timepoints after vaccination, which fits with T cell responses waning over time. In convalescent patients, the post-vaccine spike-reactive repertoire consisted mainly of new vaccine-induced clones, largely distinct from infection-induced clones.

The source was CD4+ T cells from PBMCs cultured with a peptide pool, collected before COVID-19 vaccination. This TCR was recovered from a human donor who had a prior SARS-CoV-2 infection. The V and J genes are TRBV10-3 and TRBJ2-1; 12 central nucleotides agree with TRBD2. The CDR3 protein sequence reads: CAISEPPGLAGPYNEQFF. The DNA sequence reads TGTGCCATCAGTGAGCCCCCGGGACTAGCGGGTCCCTACAATGAGCAGTTCTTC.